What follows are 20 T cell receptor beta chains derived from one specimen sequenced in a study of blood T cell repertoires in COVID-19. Clones were read by immunoSEQ multiplex PCR, and TCRdb kept only the in-frame ones, dropping some. This sample has around 100,000 clones; roughly 83% occur once, and the top ten carry 0.65% to 0.9%. The sequencing sample was made of peripheral blood. The receptors shown here come from a woman aged 70-85 years with acute or convalescent COVID-19.

The CDR3 DNA is TGTGCCAGCAGCGGCAGGATGAACACTGAAGCTTTCTTT. As protein: CASSGRMNTEAFF. This chain uses TRBV6-6 with TRBJ1-1; D remains unclear. This CDR3 contains 13 residues. With 6 bases removed from V and 0 bases from J, the gap between germline ends came to 8 bases. Germline-derived CDR1 and CDR2 are MNHNY and SVGAGI (reference sequence).

The J gene is TRBJ1-2, the V gene TRBV5-1, with D perhaps matching TRBD1 (6 bases). CDR1 is SGHRS and CDR2 is YFSETQ in the germline V gene. V was clipped by 0 bases and J by 5 bases, with 14 bases between them. The CDR3 consists of 15 residues. CDR3 coding DNA: TGCGCCAGCAGCTTGGAGACAGGACCCCTTTATGGCTACACCTTC. It codes for CASSLETGPLYGYTF.

The chain has TRBV5-5 and TRBJ1-2; no reliable D call. Trimming took off 0 bases at V and 3 bases at J, with 6 bases between the two ends. Germline assignment: CDR1 SGHKS and CDR2 YYEKEE (reference sequence). CDR3 size: 13 residues. The CDR3 here is CASSLEPDYGYTF. The CDR3 DNA reads TGTGCCAGCAGCTTGGAACCGGACTATGGCTACACCTTC.

V usage is TRBV27 and J usage is TRBJ1-1; D is undetermined. The ends were cut back, 6 bases at V and 5 bases at J, with 7 bases in the middle. CDR1 is MNHEY, CDR2 SMNVEV, per germline (reference sequence). The CDR3 sequence is 11 residues long. The CDR3 is CASSRGTEAFF. CDR3 sequence (DNA): TGTGCCAGCAGCCGAGGGACTGAAGCTTTCTTT.

This chain joins TRBV11-3 and TRBJ2-6, with D unclear. With 5 bases removed from V and 3 bases from J, the gap between germline ends came to 8 bases. The germline CDR1 and CDR2 sequences are SGHNT and YENEEA. The length of the CDR3 is 14 residues. This chain's CDR3 is CASSPSGGANVLTF. The CDR3 nucleotides read TGTGCCAGCAGCCCTTCCGGTGGGGCCAACGTCCTGACTTTC.

The chain uses TRBV5-1 and TRBJ2-2; weak D call: TRBD2 (7 bases). The CDR3 is made up of 15 amino acids. The V end lost 1 base, the J end lost 6 bases, and 13 bases lay between the germline ends. Germline V gene sequence: CDR1 SGHRS, CDR2 YFSETQ. The CDR3 here is CASSLQRGGAGELFF. The DNA for the CDR3 is TGCGCCAGCAGCTTGCAGAGGGGGGGCGCCGGGGAGCTGTTTTTT.

The gene calls are TRBV3-1 (or the pseudogene TRBV3-2) and TRBJ1-6, with 8 bases that match TRBD1. The CDR3 is 15 residues long. The germline CDR1 and CDR2 sequences are LGHDT and YNNKEL (reference sequence). V shed 0 bases and J 9 bases; nucleotides not matched to a gene: 4. CDR3: CASSQDQGAGSPLHF. The CDR3 DNA is TGTGCCAGCAGCCAAGATCAGGGGGCGGGTTCACCCCTCCACTTT.

The chain carries TRBV6-1 and TRBJ1-4; D unresolved. V was clipped by 3 bases and J by 0 bases, with 11 bases between them. The CDR3 covers 16 residues. Germline V gives CDR1 MNHNS, CDR2 SASEGT. In DNA form, the CDR3 reads TGTGCCAGCAGTGATTTTATGAGAACAACTAATGAAAAACTGTTTTTT. It translates to CASSDFMRTTNEKLFF.

The CDR3 sequence: CASSVAGGVEQFF. The CDR3 coding sequence is TGTGCCAGCAGCGTAGCAGGGGGAGTAGAGCAGTTCTTC. The V gene is TRBV9, the J gene TRBJ2-1; TRBD1 agrees at 7 bases. Germline trimming cut 0 bases from V and 10 bases from J; bases unmatched to any gene: 4. The CDR3 is made up of 13 amino acids. In germline, CDR1 is SGDLS, CDR2 YYNGEE. The variable domain in full, completed from reference TRBV9 and TRBJ2-1, reads DSGVTQTPKHLITATGQRVTLRCSPRSGDLSVYWYQQSLDQGLQFLIQYYNGEERAKGNILERFSAQQFPDLHSELNLSSLELGDSALYFCASSVAGGVEQFFGPGTRLTVL.

The V call is TRBV5-6, the J call TRBJ1-2, with D possibly matching TRBD1 (6 bases). V lost 5 bases and J lost 5, with 19 bases in between. This CDR3 region has 15 residues. CDR1 and CDR2 (germline): SGHDT, YYEEEE. In nucleotides, the CDR3 is TGTGCCAGCAGATCTCTATCAGGGACATCGTATGGCTACACCTTC. It is translated as CASRSLSGTSYGYTF.

This clone was seen a handful of times. The chain has TRBV7-2 and TRBJ1-5; 7 bases agree with TRBD1. The CDR3 contains 15 residues. The germline V gene encodes CDR1 SGHTA and CDR2 FQGNSA. V lost 7 bases, J lost 0 bases, and 6 bases stayed unmatched. The CDR3 loop reads CASTRTGLSNQPQHF. CDR3 bases: TGTGCCAGCACCCGGACAGGACTTAGCAATCAGCCCCAGCATTTT. The whole variable domain, remainder taken from reference TRBV7-2 and TRBJ1-5, is GAGVSQSPSNKVTEKGKDVELRCDPISGHTALYWYRQSLGQGLEFLIYFQGNSAPDKSGLPSDRFSAERTGGSVSTLTIQRTQQEDSAVYLCASTRTGLSNQPQHFGDGTRLSIL.

The chain links TRBV6-1 to TRBJ1-6, with D unclear. CDR1 is MNHNS and CDR2 is SASEGT in the germline V gene. Trimming removed 4 bases from V and 3 bases from J, with 13 bases in between. The CDR3 is 16 residues long. CDR3 nucleotides: TGTGCCAGCAGTGGTAGAGGGTGGGACTATAATTCACCCCTCCACTTT. Its translation is CASSGRGWDYNSPLHF.

This clone has a handful of counts. J is TRBJ1-6 and V is TRBV27; perhaps TRBD1 as D (6 bases). Germline CDR1 MNHEY, CDR2 SMNVEV (reference sequence). Trimming cost V 2 bases and J 14 bases, with 16 bases left between them. This CDR3 contains 14 residues. CDR3 nucleotides: TGTGCCAGCAGTTTAGGACAGAGCTCATCGGCCCTCCACTTT. Translated: CASSLGQSSSALHF.

DNA for the CDR3: TGCGCCAGCAGCCAAGTCCTGACTAGCGGCCCTTCCTACGAGCAGTACTTC. Protein sequence: CASSQVLTSGPSYEQYF. The chain combines TRBV4-1 with TRBJ2-7, with 9 bases identical to TRBD2. Germline assignment: CDR1 MGHRA and CDR2 YSYEKL. CDR3 size: 17 residues. Trimming at V came to 1 base and at J to 1 base, leaving 8 bases not matched to a gene.

The V and J genes are TRBV19 and TRBJ1-2, with TRBD1 matching 10 bases. The germline CDR1 and CDR2 sequences are LNHDA and SQIVND (reference sequence). V was pared by 4 bases and J by 8 bases, with 7 bases of the junction left unmatched. CDR3 length: 14 amino acids. The CDR3 here is CASSSNRDRGGYTF. The DNA of the CDR3 is TGTGCCAGTAGTAGCAACCGGGACAGGGGCGGCTACACCTTC.

The genes are TRBV18 and TRBJ2-3; D might be TRBD1 (5 bases). Germline V gives CDR1 KGHSH, CDR2 LQKENI. The CDR3 is 12 residues long. V was cut by 3 bases and J by 8 bases, with 9 bases left in between. The CDR3: CASSPLGATQYF. The CDR3 DNA follows: TGTGCCAGCTCACCCCTTGGGGCTACGCAGTATTTT.

CDR3 bases: TGTGCCAGCAGCCCAGAGACAGTAGAAGCTTTCTTT. Translated, it gives CASSPETVEAFF. The chain recombines TRBV7-9 with TRBJ1-1, with D maybe TRBD1 (5 bases). The CDR3 runs to 12 residues. V lost 5 bases and J 8 bases, leaving 12 bases between the germline ends. Germline values: CDR1 SEHNR, CDR2 FQNEAQ (reference sequence).

The V gene is TRBV27, the J gene TRBJ2-3; D remains unclear. Germline V gene lookup returns CDR1 MNHEY and CDR2 SMNVEV (reference sequence). V lost 1 base and J lost 0, with 8 bases in between. The CDR3 runs 15 residues. As DNA, the CDR3 is TGTGCCAGCAGTTTATTTCCAGGTAGCACAGATACGCAGTATTTT. This sequence encodes CASSLFPGSTDTQYF.

The V gene is TRBV5-1, the J gene TRBJ1-1, with D possibly TRBD1 on 5 matching bases. Between the trimmed V and J ends, which lost 0 bases and 4 bases, there was a span of 13 bases. This CDR3 is 15 amino acids long. CDR1 and CDR2 (germline): SGHRS, YFSETQ. The CDR3 DNA reads as TGCGCCAGCAGCTTGGAACCAGGGTTGGCCACTGAAGCTTTCTTT. It specifies CASSLEPGLATEAFF.

J is TRBJ1-6 and V is TRBV7-6; D might be TRBD1 (5 bases). V lost 4 bases and J 13 bases, leaving 8 bases between the germline ends. The CDR3 contains 11 residues. The germline V gene encodes CDR1 SGHVS and CDR2 FNYEAQ. The CDR3 loop is CASSSQGPLHF. CDR3 nucleotides: TGTGCCAGCAGCTCTCAGGGTCCCCTCCACTTT.